This T cell receptor beta chain was obtained from a study of vaccination effects on CD4 cells after COVID-19. General study points: Common cold coronaviruses were cross-recognized by only 1 of 255 vaccine-induced clones in healthy vaccinees. Relatively few convalescent patients took part in the study, which had no early post-infection timepoints. Marked clonal contraction was seen in infection- and vaccine-induced clones late after vaccination.

The CDR3 runs 14 residues. Germline V gene data show CDR1 as MNHEY and CDR2 as SVGAGI. Trimming shortened V by 2 bases and J by 5 bases, and 10 bases separated the two germline ends. The protocol was immunoSEQ multiplex PCR, while the TCRdb copy is restricted to in-frame clones and leaves out a portion. The table has 20,000 to 25,000 clones, approximately 72% seen once. Notes on this clone: Its antigen is still unknown.

After expansion with viral peptide pools in the ViraFEST assay, antigen-specific CD4+ T cells were sequenced. Culture lasted roughly 9 days before CD4+ T cell isolation. Recipients of the vaccine had no prior SARS-CoV-2 infection and negative nucleocapsid antibodies. Half-medium exchanges with IL-2 medium took place on days 3 and 7. This clonotype was sampled from a human donor who received a COVID-19 vaccine. The sequencing here drew on CD4+ T cells from PBMCs cultured with HCoV-NL63 spike peptides, taken before COVID-19 vaccination. This sequence joins TRBV6-5 and TRBJ1-3; no definite D call. The chain's CDR3 is CASSYRAARNTIYF. DNA for the CDR3: TGTGCCAGCAGTTACCGGGCGGCTAGAAACACCATATATTTT.